Below are 5 T cell receptor beta chains sequenced from a single sample in a study of blood T cell repertoires in COVID-19. Profiling relied on immunoSEQ multiplex PCR, and the TCRdb table lists in-frame clones only, not all of them. The sample includes about 260,000 clones, 86% of them seen just once. The specimen was PBMCs or T cells enriched from blood (not recorded which). The receptors originated from a woman in her fifties or sixties who had recovered from COVID-19.

This chain connects TRBV28 to TRBJ2-7; 14 positions match TRBD2. Germline CDR1 reads MDHEN; CDR2 reads SYDVKM. The CDR3 sequence is 18 residues long. Trimming took 3 bases from V and 4 from J; bases not matched to a gene: 11. As DNA, the CDR3 is TGTGCCAGCAGTTTTTTGACTAGCGGGAGGGCCGGTCTTTACGAGCAGTACTTC. The encoded protein is CASSFLTSGRAGLYEQYF.

The chain joins TRBV5-5 to TRBJ2-7; 8 bases line up with TRBD2. The CDR3 runs to 14 residues. Germline values: CDR1 SGHKS, CDR2 YYEKEE (reference sequence). Trimming cost V 4 bases and J 3 bases; bases outside gene matches: 6. The CDR3: CASSPGLGDYEQYF. The CDR3 DNA follows: TGTGCCAGCAGCCCGGGACTAGGAGACTACGAGCAGTACTTC.

V and J are TRBV2 and TRBJ2-2, with D perhaps TRBD2 (6 bases). Trimming removed 9 bases from V and 4 bases from J, with 12 bases in between. This CDR3 spans 13 amino acids. Germline CDR1 is SNHLY and CDR2 is FYNNEI. CDR3 loop: CARGGTGTGELFF. CDR3 nucleotide sequence: TGTGCCAGGGGGGGAACGGGCACCGGGGAGCTGTTTTTT.

The chain carries TRBV7-9 and TRBJ2-1; 9 bases fit TRBD1. The CDR3 consists of 15 residues. J was trimmed by 5 bases and V by 4 bases; bases with no gene match: 6. Germline assignment: CDR1 SEHNR and CDR2 FQNEAQ (reference sequence). CDR3 sequence (DNA): TGTGCCAGCAGCTCACCGGGACAGGGACACAATGAGCAGTTCTTC. Translating gives CASSSPGQGHNEQFF.

The rearrangement uses TRBV7-2 and TRBJ2-2; the match to TRBD2 covers 7 bases. The junction had 14 bases not matched to a gene; V was cut back by 5 bases and J by 5 bases. In germline, CDR1 is SGHTA, CDR2 FQGNSA. The CDR3 has 17 amino acids. CDR3 sequence: CASSPSLLAVRTGELFF. CDR3 nucleotides: TGTGCCAGCAGCCCTAGCTTGCTAGCGGTCCGAACCGGGGAGCTGTTTTTT.